These 10 T cell receptor beta chains were all obtained from the same sample, sequenced in a study of shared clonotypes between healthy human individuals. Assay used: immunoSEQ multiplex PCR; TCRdb lists only in-frame clones, some missing. The table records roughly 2.2 million clones, about 92% of them present only once. Sequencing was done on a sample of naive CD4+ T cells from PBMCs. Subset of the sample: CD45RA+ positively selected. The receptor source for this set is a man between 18 and 29 years old in good health. Some clones in this sample may be carry-over from other donors' samples.

The genes are TRBV14 and TRBJ1-1; possibly TRBD1 for D (5 bases). Germline CDR1 SGHDN, CDR2 FVKESK. V shed 1 base and J shed 7 bases, with 13 bases lying between them. The CDR3 is 14 residues long. The CDR3 sequence: CASSQVAAGGEAFF. The CDR3 DNA follows: TGTGCCAGCAGCCAAGTGGCCGCCGGGGGTGAAGCTTTCTTT.

This clone came up once. The rearrangement joins TRBV4-1 to TRBJ2-2, with D possibly matching TRBD1 (6 bases). Germline CDR1 reads MGHRA; CDR2 reads YSYEKL. The CDR3 is made up of 17 amino acids. The V end lost 0 bases, the J end lost 4 bases, and 15 bases lay between the germline ends. The CDR3 spells CASSQDQGRGATGELFF. The DNA for the CDR3 is TGCGCCAGCAGCCAAGATCAGGGCAGGGGAGCCACCGGGGAGCTGTTTTTT.

This clone was detected once. The same CDR3 can be traced to other DNA sequences in this sample. The chain carries TRBV5-4 and TRBJ2-1; 10 nucleotides match TRBD2. In germline, CDR1 is SGHNT, CDR2 YYREEE (reference sequence). V gave up 1 base and J gave up 2 bases; unmatched junction bases: 0. This CDR3 is built from 15 residues. The CDR3 protein is CASSLTSGTYNEQFF. CDR3 nucleotides: TGTGCCAGCAGCTTGACTAGCGGGACCTACAATGAGCAGTTCTTC.

The count of this clone is one. The chain has TRBV15 and TRBJ2-7, with 8 bases lining up with TRBD1. This CDR3 is 15 amino acids long. From germline, CDR1 is LNHNV and CDR2 YYDKDF (reference sequence). With V trimmed by 2 bases and J by 3 bases, 6 bases remained unmatched. The CDR3 is CATSRSSGQVYEQYF. CDR3 in DNA: TGTGCCACCAGCAGATCCTCGGGACAGGTCTACGAGCAGTACTTC.

This rearrangement joins TRBV11-2 to TRBJ2-2; TRBD1 matches at 9 bases. This CDR3 is 16 amino acids long. J gave up 1 base and V 5 bases, and 5 bases lay outside the gene matches. Germline CDR1 SGHAT, CDR2 FQNNGV. CDR3 protein: CASSKGQGGNTGELFF. CDR3 nucleotides: TGTGCCAGCAGCAAGGGACAGGGAGGGAACACCGGGGAGCTGTTTTTT.

The chain combines TRBV6-1 with TRBJ2-5; a possible D gene is TRBD1 (5 bases). This CDR3 contains 19 residues. V lost 3 bases, J lost 0 bases, and 23 bases lay in between. The germline CDR1 and CDR2 sequences are MNHNS and SASEGT. The CDR3 DNA is TGTGCCAGCAGTGAGCATTTGGCCATCGACAGCCAATACCAAGAGACCCAGTACTTC. Encoded protein: CASSEHLAIDSQYQETQYF.

This clone was seen a single time. The chain carries TRBV9 and TRBJ2-1, with D uncertain. V lost 4 bases and J lost 0, with 29 bases in between. Germline CDR1 and CDR2: SGDLS and YYNGEE. The CDR3 covers 21 residues. The CDR3 protein is CASSPRQGKFWTESSYNEQFF. The CDR3, as DNA: TGTGCCAGCAGCCCGCGACAAGGGAAGTTTTGGACGGAGAGCTCCTACAATGAGCAGTTCTTC.

This clone was seen once. This chain links TRBV5-1 with TRBJ2-5; 8 bases are shared with TRBD2. This CDR3 comprises 14 residues. The germline CDR1 and CDR2 sequences are SGHRS and YFSETQ. Trimming at V came to 4 bases and at J to 4 bases, leaving 6 bases not matched to a gene. The CDR3 DNA reads as TGCGCCAGCAGCCGGGGACTAGGAGGAGAGACCCAGTACTTC. Protein: CASSRGLGGETQYF.

The gene calls are TRBV30 and TRBJ2-1; D is unresolved. The CDR3 is 13 amino acids. V lost 4 bases and J lost 9, with 16 bases in between. Germline values: CDR1 GTSNPN, CDR2 SVGIG (reference sequence). In DNA, the CDR3 is TGTGCCTGGATGGGATACAGTCCGTCTGAGCAGTTCTTC. This translates into CAWMGYSPSEQFF.

The CDR3 sequence is CASSHSREREAFF. CDR3 nucleotides: TGTGCCAGCAGTCATTCGAGGGAACGCGAAGCTTTCTTT. The V and J genes are TRBV6-1 and TRBJ1-1; D remains unclear. Germline V lookup: CDR1 MNHNS, CDR2 SASEGT. With 5 bases removed from V and 8 bases from J, the gap between germline ends came to 15 bases. There are 13 residues in the CDR3.